These 5 T cell receptor beta chains were sequenced from one sample in a study of cytotoxic CD8 clonotypes in ibrutinib-treated CLL. Some clones are missing from TCRdb's copy, which holds only in-frame ones; the method was immunoSEQ multiplex PCR. The repertoire holds 130,000 or so clones, with approximately 83% as singletons. The source material was PBMCs, sampled after 24 months of ibrutinib treatment. These receptors were taken from a human donor with chronic lymphocytic leukemia.

The chain combines TRBV5-1 with TRBJ2-3, with 11 bases fitting TRBD1. In germline, CDR1 is SGHRS, CDR2 YFSETQ. This CDR3 has 14 amino acids. After removal of 4 bases from V and 8 bases from J, the junction contained 6 bases not matched to a gene. In nucleotides, the CDR3 is TGCGCCAGCAGCCCCGGACAGGGGGCAAGTACGCAGTATTTT. Translation gives CASSPGQGASTQYF.

There are a few counts of this clone. The chain employs TRBV6-6 and TRBJ2-1; D might be TRBD1 or TRBD2, each matching 6 bases. This CDR3 comprises 15 residues. The germline V gene has CDR1 MNHNY and CDR2 SVGAGI (reference sequence). Trimming pared 6 bases from V and 7 bases from J, leaving 19 bases between. The CDR3 DNA sequence: TGTGCCAGCAGCTTAGGGGGGCAGAGTAGGAATGAGCAGTTCTTC. It is translated as CASSLGGQSRNEQFF.

V is TRBV7-9 and J is TRBJ1-2; 8 nucleotides agree with TRBD1. V lost 1 base, J lost 4 bases, and 2 bases stayed unmatched. There are 14 residues in the CDR3. Germline CDR1 and CDR2: SEHNR and FQNEAQ (reference sequence). CDR3 loop: CASSLGDRPYGYTF. The CDR3 DNA sequence: TGTGCCAGCAGCTTAGGGGACAGGCCCTATGGCTACACCTTC.

The chain links TRBV9 to TRBJ2-7; possible D gene TRBD1, 6 bases. V was cut by 4 bases and J by 1 base, with 15 bases left in between. CDR1 SGDLS and CDR2 YYNGEE come from the germline V gene. CDR3 length: 15 residues. The CDR3 here is CASSFPRDTSYEQYF. The CDR3 region has the DNA TGTGCCAGCAGCTTCCCCCGGGACACATCCTACGAGCAGTACTTC.

This clone was detected only a few times. The chain has TRBV5-4 and TRBJ2-3; TRBD1 aligns across 9 bases. CDR3 length equals 15 residues. V lost 4 bases to trimming and J lost 6 bases; unmatched junction nucleotides: 9. Per germline, CDR1 SGHNT and CDR2 YYREEE (reference sequence). The CDR3 DNA follows: TGTGCCAGCAGCATCGGGACAGGGCAATGGGATACGCAGTATTTT. Its protein product is CASSIGTGQWDTQYF.